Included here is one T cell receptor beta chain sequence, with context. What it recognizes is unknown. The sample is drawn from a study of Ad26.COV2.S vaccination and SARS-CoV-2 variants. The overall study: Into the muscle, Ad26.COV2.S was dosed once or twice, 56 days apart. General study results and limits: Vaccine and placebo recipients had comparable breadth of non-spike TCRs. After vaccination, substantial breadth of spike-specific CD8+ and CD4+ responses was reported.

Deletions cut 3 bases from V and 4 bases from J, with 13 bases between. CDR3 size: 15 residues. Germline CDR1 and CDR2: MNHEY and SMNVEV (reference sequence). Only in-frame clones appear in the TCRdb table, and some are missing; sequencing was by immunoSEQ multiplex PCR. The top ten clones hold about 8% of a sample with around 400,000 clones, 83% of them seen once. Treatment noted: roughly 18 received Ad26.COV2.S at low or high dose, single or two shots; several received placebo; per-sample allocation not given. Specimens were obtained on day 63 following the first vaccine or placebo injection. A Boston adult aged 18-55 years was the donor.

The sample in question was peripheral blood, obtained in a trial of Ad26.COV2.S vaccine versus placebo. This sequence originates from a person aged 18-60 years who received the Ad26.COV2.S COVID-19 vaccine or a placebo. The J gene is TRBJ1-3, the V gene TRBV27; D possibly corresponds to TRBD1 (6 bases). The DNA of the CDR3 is TGTGCCAGCAGTTTGCAGGGGTTGCGGGGAAACACCATATATTTT. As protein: CASSLQGLRGNTIYF.